This entry features one T cell receptor beta chain sequence. The data were obtained in a study of OX40 agonist ivuxolimab in advanced cancers. The CDR3 is 15 amino acids. This table comes from immunoSEQ multiplex PCR, and its TCRdb copy is limited to in-frame clones, with some not included. In the table there are roughly 76,000 clones, 91% of which are singletons. The input for sequencing was CD4+ or CD8+ T cells sorted from blood, taken in a trial of the OX40 agonist ivuxolimab. The sequence came from an adult with an advanced solid tumor such as melanoma, head and neck, liver or kidney cancer. V gene TRBV7-5 combines with J gene TRBJ2-1; TRBD2 is the table's D call and was not checked against the DNA. TRBV7-5 is labeled a pseudogene. The CDR3 DNA is TGTGCCAGAAGCTTAAGCGGGAGGGCCTATTGGGAGCAGTTCTTC. Translation gives CARSLSGRAYWEQFF.